The 5 T cell receptor beta chains in this list originate from one sample, sequenced in a study of T-cell reconstitution after alpha-beta-depleted transplantation in children. Unique molecular identifiers were used in preparing the TCRbeta library. TCRdb recomputed calls from the PCR reads with MiXCR, one row per CDR3 protein. In the table there are around 450,000 distinct CDR3 sequences, around 46% of which are singletons. Sequencing used PBMCs, obtained before TCRalphabeta/CD19-depleted stem cell transplant. The receptors were sampled from a girl aged 2 to 10 with aplastic anemia, due to receive a stem cell transplant.

This clonotype was picked up a small number of times. This chain links TRBV20-1 with TRBJ2-3; the match to TRBD2 covers 8 bases. CDR1 DFQATT and CDR2 SNEGSKA come from the germline V gene (reference sequence). CDR3 length equals 14 residues. With 3 bases clipped from V and 5 bases from J, the junction kept 7 bases outside the gene matches. The CDR3 bases are TGCAGTGCTAGTGGCAGCGGGGGCCTAGATACGCAGTATTTT. It is translated as CSASGSGGLDTQYF.

The gene calls are TRBV10-3 and TRBJ2-7; TRBD2 agrees at 7 bases. The CDR3 spans 15 residues. The V and J ends lost 0 bases and 0 bases, in that order; junction bases with no gene match: 2. CDR1 is ENHRY and CDR2 is SYGVKD in the germline V gene. The CDR3 region is CAISESRGSSYEQYF. The CDR3 DNA reads TGTGCCATCAGTGAGTCGCGGGGGAGCTCCTACGAGCAGTACTTC.

This chain connects TRBV7-3 to TRBJ1-2; the D is unclear. The CDR3 consists of 14 residues. Trimming stripped 5 bases from V and 4 bases from J, with 14 bases between. Germline CDR1 SGHTA, CDR2 FQGTGA. This chain's CDR3 is CASSRPQDPYGYTF. CDR3 in DNA: TGTGCCAGCAGCCGCCCGCAGGACCCCTATGGCTACACCTTC.

This clonotype was seen only once. The gene calls are TRBV28 and TRBJ2-2; D gene ambiguous. CDR1 is MDHEN, CDR2 SYDVKM, per germline. V shed 10 bases and J shed 6 bases, with 18 bases lying between them. The CDR3 is 14 amino acids. The DNA for the CDR3 is TGTGCCATGGGCCCCGGCATAATCTCCGGGGAGCTGTTTTTT. Translated, it gives CAMGPGIISGELFF.

The gene calls are TRBV20-1 and TRBJ2-5; 7 bases agree with TRBD1. J lost 1 base, V lost 0 bases, and 5 bases had no gene match. The CDR3 is 15 amino acids. Germline V CDR1 and CDR2: DFQATT, SNEGSKA (reference sequence). The CDR3 DNA reads as TGCAGTGCTAGAGATCCGGCAGGGGGCCAAGAGACCCAGTACTTC. Translated: CSARDPAGGQETQYF.